What follows are 18 T cell receptor beta chains derived from one specimen sequenced in a study of lymphopenia after photon versus proton radiotherapy (dated by TCRdb to between 2017 and 2020). The library was made by the immunoSEQ multiplex PCR assay. TCRdb took over this immuneACCESS table, retaining in-frame rearrangements with V and J assigned. Such tables are incomplete; in checked studies, under half of the missing clones stem from an unresolved V gene, and the remainder is unexplained. This sample holds under 80,000 clones; approximately 86% were observed only once. Roughly 2.3% of the sample comes from the top ten. The input for sequencing was peripheral blood, taken from a patient treated with photon-based radiotherapy. All receptors come from a man aged 40-55 years with gastric cancer.

The rearrangement uses TRBV7-2 and TRBJ2-3; possibly TRBD1 for D (6 bases). This CDR3 region has 15 residues. Trimming left V 5 bases short and J 0 bases short, with 12 bases between. The germline V gene has CDR1 SGHTA and CDR2 FQGNSA. CDR3 nucleotides: TGTGCCAGCAGCCCTAGGGGGTCTAGCACAGATACGCAGTATTTT. As protein: CASSPRGSSTDTQYF.

The V and J genes are TRBV7-2 and TRBJ1-3, with D uncertain. Germline lookup yields CDR1 SGHTA and CDR2 FQGNSA. Deletions cut 5 bases from V and 0 bases from J, with 14 bases between. The CDR3 extends over 16 amino acids. CDR3 DNA sequence: TGTGCCAGCAGCCCCCTTAATATGTACTCTGGAAACACCATATATTTT. Translated, it gives CASSPLNMYSGNTIYF.

V gene TRBV7-9 combines with J gene TRBJ2-1; tentatively, D is TRBD1 (6 bases). Trimming pared 4 bases from V and 4 bases from J, leaving 14 bases between. Germline values: CDR1 SEHNR, CDR2 FQNEAQ (reference sequence). CDR3 length: 15 residues. The CDR3 DNA sequence: TGTGCCAGCAGCTCCCAGGGGAGTTCTTACAATGAGCAGTTCTTC. Translation: CASSSQGSSYNEQFF.

The chain uses TRBV5-1 and TRBJ2-7, with D uncertain. CDR3 length: 12 amino acids. V shed 4 bases and J shed 5 bases, with 10 bases lying between them. Per germline, CDR1 SGHRS and CDR2 YFSETQ. The CDR3 region is CASSLASDEQYF. The CDR3 DNA is TGCGCCAGCAGCCTGGCCTCGGACGAGCAGTACTTC.

V usage is TRBV25-1 and J usage is TRBJ2-1; D is perhaps TRBD1 (5 bases). Between the trimmed V and J ends, which lost 3 bases and 9 bases, there was a span of 18 bases. CDR1 MGHDK and CDR2 SYGVNS come from the germline V gene. The CDR3 length is 15 residues. In DNA form, the CDR3 reads TGTGCCAGCAGTGACAGAAAGGGGCGCGTTGGTGAGCAGTTCTTC. Encoded protein: CASSDRKGRVGEQFF.

The chain couples TRBV30 to TRBJ1-1, with D possibly TRBD1 on 5 matching bases. Germline values: CDR1 GTSNPN, CDR2 SVGIG (reference sequence). The CDR3 consists of 14 residues. The V and J ends lost 0 bases and 0 bases respectively, with 8 bases between them. CDR3 nucleotide sequence: TGTGCCTGGAGTGTTCGACAGATGAACACTGAAGCTTTCTTT. It translates to CAWSVRQMNTEAFF.

CDR3 loop: CASSLTDNTEAFF. The CDR3 bases are TGTGCCAGCAGCCTTACAGATAACACTGAAGCTTTCTTT. The chain is built from TRBV6-6 and TRBJ1-1; D remains unclear. Per germline, CDR1 MNHNY and CDR2 SVGAGI (reference sequence). The CDR3 is 13 residues long. V lost 6 bases and J 2 bases, leaving 10 bases between the germline ends.

The chain links TRBV7-2 to TRBJ1-1, with TRBD1 identical over 8 bases. The CDR3 is made up of 18 amino acids. V was pared by 1 base and J by 0 bases, with 10 bases of the junction left unmatched. Germline V CDR1 and CDR2: SGHTA, FQGNSA. The CDR3 protein is CASSLGFRGQRMNTEAFF. The DNA of the CDR3 is TGTGCCAGCAGCTTAGGGTTCAGGGGGCAAAGAATGAACACTGAAGCTTTCTTT.

In its sample, this clone was seen once. The chain couples TRBV2 to TRBJ1-5; D not resolved. In germline, CDR1 is SNHLY, CDR2 FYNNEI. Trimming shortened V by 7 bases and J by 0 bases, and 7 bases separated the two germline ends. The length of the CDR3 is 13 residues. The CDR3 nucleotides are TGTGCCAGCACTGGGTATAGCAATCAGCCCCAGCATTTT. Protein sequence: CASTGYSNQPQHF.

This clone was seen only once. This chain links TRBV10-3 with TRBJ1-1; unclear D gene. The CDR3 sequence is 11 residues long. V lost 6 bases to trimming and J lost 6 bases, with 8 bases between them. The germline gives CDR1 ENHRY, CDR2 SYGVKD. CDR3 nucleotide sequence: TGTGCCATCAGGGGAGGATCTGAAGCTTTCTTT. Translating it yields CAIRGGSEAFF.

The chain links TRBV7-2 to TRBJ1-2; D is perhaps TRBD1 (6 bases). The germline V and J ends were trimmed by 0 bases and 2 bases, with 10 bases remaining between them. The germline V gene has CDR1 SGHTA and CDR2 FQGNSA. This CDR3 has 15 amino acids. CDR3 region: CASSLAPDRNYGYTF. CDR3 bases: TGTGCCAGCAGCTTAGCACCGGACAGAAACTATGGCTACACCTTC.

The chain is built from TRBV5-8 and TRBJ2-5; weak D call: TRBD1 (5 bases). From germline, CDR1 is SGHTS and CDR2 YDEGEE. The CDR3 loop spans 12 amino acids. V was trimmed by 1 base and J by 4 bases, leaving 5 bases between them. The CDR3 coding sequence is TGTGCCAGCAGCTTGAGGGGAGAGACCCAGTACTTC. Translated, it gives CASSLRGETQYF.

This chain uses TRBV11-2 with TRBJ2-1; D remains ambiguous. Germline-derived CDR1 and CDR2 are SGHAT and FQNNGV. The CDR3 totals 13 residues. V lost 7 bases, J lost 3 bases, and 10 bases lay in between. CDR3 sequence reads: CASNTGLYNEQFF. The CDR3 DNA is TGTGCCAGCAATACCGGGCTCTACAATGAGCAGTTCTTC.

This rearrangement joins TRBV7-8 to TRBJ2-1; weak D call: TRBD2 (6 bases). V lost 1 base and J lost 7, with 17 bases in between. This CDR3 is 16 amino acids long. The germline gives CDR1 SGHVS, CDR2 FQNEAQ. The CDR3 loop is CASSLVRDLIRNEQFF. The CDR3, as DNA: TGTGCCAGCAGCTTAGTCCGGGACTTGATTCGGAATGAGCAGTTCTTC.

This clone was detected once. The chain is built from TRBV11-2 and TRBJ1-6; D uncertain. CDR1 is SGHAT and CDR2 is FQNNGV in the germline V gene. The CDR3 is 16 residues long. V lost 5 bases to trimming and J lost 6 bases, with 17 bases between them. CDR3 region: CASSPRFGRPNSPLHF. CDR3 nucleotides: TGTGCCAGCAGCCCTCGGTTTGGGAGGCCTAATTCACCCCTCCACTTT.

This rearrangement joins TRBV5-1 to TRBJ2-5, with D possibly TRBD1 on 6 matching bases. CDR3 length equals 14 residues. From germline, CDR1 is SGHRS and CDR2 YFSETQ. The V and J ends lost 4 bases and 2 bases respectively, with 12 bases between them. As DNA, the CDR3 is TGCGCCAGCAGCGCCAGGGGTCGGCAAGAGACCCAGTACTTC. As protein: CASSARGRQETQYF.

A single count supports this clone. The chain couples TRBV19 to TRBJ2-4; D not certain. The CDR3 is made up of 11 amino acids. V was clipped by 4 bases and J by 6 bases, with 4 bases between them. Per the germline V gene, CDR1 is LNHDA and CDR2 is SQIVND (reference sequence). CDR3 coding DNA: TGTGCCAGTAGTAGCGGAAACATTCAGTACTTC. Amino acids: CASSSGNIQYF.

V gene TRBV6-6 combines with J gene TRBJ2-1; the D gene is possibly TRBD1 (6 bases). The CDR3 runs to 15 residues. Germline CDR1 reads MNHNY; CDR2 reads SVGAGI (reference sequence). Trimming cost V 7 bases and J 2 bases, with 15 bases left between them. CDR3 nucleotide sequence: TGTGCCAGCAACCCAAGGACAGATACCTACAATGAGCAGTTCTTC. Protein: CASNPRTDTYNEQFF.